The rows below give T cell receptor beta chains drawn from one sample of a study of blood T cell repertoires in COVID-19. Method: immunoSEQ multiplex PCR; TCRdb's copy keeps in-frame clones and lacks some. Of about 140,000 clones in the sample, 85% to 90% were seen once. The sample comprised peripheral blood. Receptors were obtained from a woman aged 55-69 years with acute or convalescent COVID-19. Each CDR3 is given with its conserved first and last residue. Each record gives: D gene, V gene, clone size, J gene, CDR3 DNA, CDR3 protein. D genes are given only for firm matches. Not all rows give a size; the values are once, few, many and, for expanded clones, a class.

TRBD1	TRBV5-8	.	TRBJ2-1	TGTGCCAGCACCCTCCGGGGACAGTCCTACAATGAGCAGTTCTTC	CASTLRGQSYNEQFF
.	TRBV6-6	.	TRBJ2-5	TGTGCCAGCACCCAACTCCAAGAGACCCAGTACTTC	CASTQLQETQYF
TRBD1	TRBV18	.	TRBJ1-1	TGTGCCAGCTCCATACGGGGGGCAGGGGGCGTTATGAACACTGAAGCTTTCTTT	CASSIRGAGGVMNTEAFF
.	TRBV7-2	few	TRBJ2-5	TGTGCCAGCAGCTCGGACAGATCGCGGGAGACCCAGTACTTC	CASSSDRSRETQYF
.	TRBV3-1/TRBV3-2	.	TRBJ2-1	TGTGCCAGCAGCCAAGATGGCGGGGAGCGGTTCTTC	CASSQDGGERFF
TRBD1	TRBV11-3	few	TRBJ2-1	TGTGCCAGCAGCTCCGTCTTCGGACAGGGCTCTAGTGAGCAGTTCTTC	CASSSVFGQGSSEQFF
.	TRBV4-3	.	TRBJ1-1	TGCGCCAGCAGCCAAGACTACAGAACACTGAACACTGAAGCTTTCTTT	CASSQDYRTLNTEAFF
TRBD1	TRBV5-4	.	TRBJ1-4	TGTGCCAGCAGCCGGGGACAGGGGAATGAAAAACTGTTTTTT	CASSRGQGNEKLFF
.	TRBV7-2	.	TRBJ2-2	TGTGCCAGCAGGGCCGGGACTGTGAACACCGGGGAGCTGTTTTTT	CASRAGTVNTGELFF
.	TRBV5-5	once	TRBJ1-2	TGTGCCAGCAGCTCGACAGGATCCTATGGCTACACCTTC	CASSSTGSYGYTF
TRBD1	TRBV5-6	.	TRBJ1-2	TGTGCCAGCAGCTCGAGGACAGGACCGCTCGGCTATGGCTACACCTTC	CASSSRTGPLGYGYTF
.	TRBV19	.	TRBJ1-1	TGTGCCAGTAGTCCCGGCTTCAGGGCGAGCGCTGAAGCTTTCTTT	CASSPGFRASAEAFF
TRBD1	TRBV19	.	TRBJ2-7	TGTGCCAGTAGTAGCCGCGGGACAGGGAGCTCCTACGAGCAGTACTTC	CASSSRGTGSSYEQYF
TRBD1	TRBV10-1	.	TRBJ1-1	TGCGCCAGCAGTGACCGCTCGGGGCCAGGGGGATACACTGAAGCTTTCTTT	CASSDRSGPGGYTEAFF
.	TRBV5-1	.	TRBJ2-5	TGCGCCAGCAGCTTAGGGACTCTTCAAGAGACCCAGTACTTC	CASSLGTLQETQYF
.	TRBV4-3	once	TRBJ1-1	TGCGCCAGCAGCTTAACAGGTGCCTCAAACACTGAAGCTTTCTTT	CASSLTGASNTEAFF
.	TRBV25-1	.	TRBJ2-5	TGTGCCAGCAGTGAATCCCCCCGCCGAGCCCGCCGCCAGACCCAGTACTTC	CASSESPRRARRQTQYF
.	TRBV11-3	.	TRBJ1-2	TGTGCCAGCAGCTTAGTGTCGGCGGGCTACAGGGACTATGGCTACACCTTC	CASSLVSAGYRDYGYTF
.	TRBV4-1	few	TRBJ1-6	TGCGCCAGCAGCCAAGACACCGGAATGCGGTATAATTCACCCCTCCACTTT	CASSQDTGMRYNSPLHF
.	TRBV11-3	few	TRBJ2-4	TGTGCCAGCAGCTTAGATTCTAGGCCGAAAAACATTCAGTACTTC	CASSLDSRPKNIQYF
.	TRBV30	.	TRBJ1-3	TGTGCCTGGAGTTGGCAGGGGTCTGGAAACACCATATATTTT	CAWSWQGSGNTIYF
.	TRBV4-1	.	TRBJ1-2	TGCGCCAGCAGCCAAGATGTAGCAGACCGCTATGGCTACACCTTC	CASSQDVADRYGYTF
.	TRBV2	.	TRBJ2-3	TGTGCCAGCAGTGGCGACTCGGATACGCAGTATTTT	CASSGDSDTQYF
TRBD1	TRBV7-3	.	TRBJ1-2	TGTGCCAGCAGCTCCCGCGGAGGGGGCGCCTATGGCTACACCTTC	CASSSRGGGAYGYTF
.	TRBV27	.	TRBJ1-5	TGTGCCAGCAGTCCGACAGAGGTCTATTGGCCCCAGCATTTT	CASSPTEVYWPQHF
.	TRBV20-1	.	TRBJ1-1	TGCAGTGCTAGAGATTACGGTGAAGCTTTCTTT	CSARDYGEAFF
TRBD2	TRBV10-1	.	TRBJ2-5	TGCGCCAGCAGTGAGTCGGCGGGGGTAGAGACCCAGTACTTC	CASSESAGVETQYF
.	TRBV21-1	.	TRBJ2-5	TGTGCCAGCAGCTCCCAGGCCGGACAGGATCAAGAGACCCAGTACTTC	CASSSQAGQDQETQYF
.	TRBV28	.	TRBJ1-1	TGTGCCAGCAGTTCGACAGGTCTTAACACTGAAGCTTTCTTT	CASSSTGLNTEAFF
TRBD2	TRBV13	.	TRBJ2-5	TGTGCCAGCAGGGGCAGCGGGGGGCGCGAGACCCAGTACTTC	CASRGSGGRETQYF
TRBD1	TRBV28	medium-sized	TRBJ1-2	TGTGCCAGCAGTCCCTCCGGGACAGGGGCCGACTATGGCTACACCTTC	CASSPSGTGADYGYTF
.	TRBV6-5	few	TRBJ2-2	TGTGCCAGCAGTTACTCAGGAACAGGCCACCGGGAGCTGTTTTTT	CASSYSGTGHRELFF
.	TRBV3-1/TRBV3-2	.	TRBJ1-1	TGTGCCAGCAGCCGATCGTCGGGGGGCACTGAAGCTTTCTTT	CASSRSSGGTEAFF
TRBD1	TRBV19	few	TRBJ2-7	TGTGCCAGTAGTATCGGACAGGGCCGTTCCTACGAGCAGTACTTC	CASSIGQGRSYEQYF
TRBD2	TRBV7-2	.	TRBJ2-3	TGTGCCAGCAGCTTAGTACTAGCGAGGACGCAGTATTTT	CASSLVLARTQYF
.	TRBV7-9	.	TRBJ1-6	TGTGCCAGCAGCTTGGGGGGACTGGGCGGTTCACCCCTCCACTTT	CASSLGGLGGSPLHF
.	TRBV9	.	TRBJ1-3	TGTGCCAGCAGCGTCCGGGAAGCTAATTCTGGAAACACCATATATTTT	CASSVREANSGNTIYF
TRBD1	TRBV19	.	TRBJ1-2	TGTGCCAGTAGCGCTACGACAGGGATTGGCTACACCTTC	CASSATTGIGYTF
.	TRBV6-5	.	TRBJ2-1	TGTGCCAGCAGCAAACTAGCACATGAGCAGTTCTTC	CASSKLAHEQFF
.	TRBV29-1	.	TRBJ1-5	TGCAGCGTTGACGGGGGGTTCAATCAGCCCCAGCATTTT	CSVDGGFNQPQHF